The clone carrying this T cell receptor beta chain was seen just once. Its antigen remains unknown. Produced via immunoSEQ multiplex PCR; TCRdb's table is partial and in-frame only. Seen here are roughly 65,000 clones, about 86% observed once, and the top ten hold approximately 0.86%. This sample was included in a study of OX40 agonist ivuxolimab in advanced cancers. The overall study: Dose-escalation patients suffered from hepatocellular carcinoma, melanoma, renal cell or head and neck cancer. Study-wide results and limits: Low normalized T-cell clonal expansion was additionally recorded for some nonresponders.

The CDR3 runs to 14 residues. V lost 7 bases to trimming and J lost 11 bases; unmatched junction nucleotides: 14. Germline V gene data show CDR1 as LNHDA and CDR2 as SQIVND (reference sequence). This clonotype originated in an adult with an advanced solid tumor such as melanoma, head and neck, liver or kidney cancer. The chain employs TRBV19 and TRBJ1-2, with 9 bases matching TRBD1. The input for sequencing was CD4+ or CD8+ T cells sorted from blood, taken in a trial of the OX40 agonist ivuxolimab. The chain's CDR3 is CASNLRDREGVYTF. Written as DNA, the CDR3 is TGTGCCAGTAACTTACGGGACAGGGAAGGTGTGTACACCTTC.